This T cell receptor beta chain came from a study of cytomegalovirus exposure and HLA in healthy donors. In regard to this clone: The antigen is undetermined.

The protocol was immunoSEQ multiplex PCR, while the TCRdb copy is restricted to in-frame clones and leaves out a portion. The data show about 160,000 clones, with about 95% seen just once and around 0.9% held by the top ten. Findings and caveats of the study: The authors listed 164 TCR beta chains as cytomegalovirus-associated. In vitro work confirmed that a few CMV-associated chains recognize CMV antigens.

Sequencing used PBMCs. The sequence was collected from a woman between 18 and 29 years old in good health and CMV-seronegative.

The CDR3 coding sequence is TGTGCCAGCAGCCAAGAATGGGGGACACAAGAGACCCAGTACTTC. Encoded protein: CASSQEWGTQETQYF. The chain recombines TRBV4-2 with TRBJ2-5, with a possible D match to TRBD1 (6 bases). V was trimmed by 0 bases and J by 2 bases, leaving 10 bases between them. Germline-derived CDR1 and CDR2 are LGHNA and YNFKEQ. This CDR3 has 15 amino acids.